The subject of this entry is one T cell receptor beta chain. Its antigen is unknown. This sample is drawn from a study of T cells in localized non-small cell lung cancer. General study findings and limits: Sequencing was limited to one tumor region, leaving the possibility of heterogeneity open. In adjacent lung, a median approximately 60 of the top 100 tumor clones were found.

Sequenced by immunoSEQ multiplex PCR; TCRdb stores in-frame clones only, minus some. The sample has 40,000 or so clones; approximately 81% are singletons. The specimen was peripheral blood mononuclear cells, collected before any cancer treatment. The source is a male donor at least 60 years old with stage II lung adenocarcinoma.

CDR3 loop: CAWSTDYGYTF. In DNA form, the CDR3 reads TGTGCCTGGAGCACAGATTATGGCTACACCTTC. The chain links TRBV30 to TRBJ1-2, with D hard to call. Looked up from germline, CDR1 is GTSNPN and CDR2 is SVGIG (reference sequence). V was cut by 3 bases and J by 5 bases, with 7 bases left in between. The CDR3 is 11 amino acids.